Below are 18 T cell receptor beta chains sequenced from a single sample in a study of T cell changes during pregnancy in multiple sclerosis. Measured with immunoSEQ multiplex PCR; TCRdb has only the in-frame clones, and not every one. The repertoire holds about 38,000 clones, with around 90% as singletons. The sequenced sample was CD4+ T cells from peripheral blood mononuclear cells, obtained in the second trimester of pregnancy. These receptors were taken from a female donor with multiple sclerosis, enrolled in a pregnancy study.

J is TRBJ2-7 and V is TRBV27; 12 nucleotides line up with TRBD2. The V segment lost 5 bases and the J segment 4 bases; nucleotides outside the gene matches: 12. The CDR3 runs 17 residues. CDR1 and CDR2 from the germline V gene are MNHEY and SMNVEV (reference sequence). The CDR3: CASSPMGAGTSGYEQYF. The CDR3 DNA reads as TGTGCCAGCAGTCCAATGGGGGCCGGGACTAGCGGGTACGAGCAGTACTTC.

DNA of the CDR3: TGTGCCAGCAGCCAGGTACAGGGGGTCCAAGAGACCCAGTACTTC. This gives the protein CASSQVQGVQETQYF. The rearrangement joins TRBV28 to TRBJ2-5; 8 nucleotides agree with TRBD1. V dropped 6 bases and J dropped 1; count of bases not matched to a gene: 7. CDR1 MDHEN and CDR2 SYDVKM come from the germline V gene. The CDR3 consists of 15 residues.

The chain links TRBV14 to TRBJ2-4; 7 nucleotides match TRBD2. The ends lost 0 bases at V and 8 bases at J; junction bases unmatched: 13. Germline assignment: CDR1 SGHDN and CDR2 FVKESK. The CDR3 extends over 17 amino acids. This CDR3 reads CASSQDPQTRGRDIQYF. In DNA form, the CDR3 reads TGTGCCAGCAGCCAAGATCCCCAGACTAGAGGGAGGGACATTCAGTACTTC.

This chain connects TRBV6-6 to TRBJ2-4; TRBD2 is a possible D gene (6 bases). The V end was cut by 6 bases, the J end by 11 bases, with 23 bases between. This CDR3 has 15 amino acids. Germline V gives CDR1 MNHNY, CDR2 SVGAGI (reference sequence). CDR3: CASRGGVQAKSVQYF. CDR3 nucleotides: TGTGCCAGCAGGGGGGGAGTCCAGGCCAAATCGGTTCAGTACTTC.

CDR3 sequence: CASARLSSYNEQFF. The CDR3 nucleotides read TGTGCCAGCGCCCGTCTGAGCTCCTACAATGAGCAGTTCTTC. V usage is TRBV5-8 and J usage is TRBJ2-1; no reliable D call. V gave up 7 bases and J gave up 0 bases, with 11 bases separating them. Germline V gene lookup returns CDR1 SGHTS and CDR2 YDEGEE. The length of the CDR3 is 14 residues.

The gene calls are TRBV2 and TRBJ1-6, with TRBD1 matching over 7 bases. With 6 bases clipped from V and 0 bases from J, the junction kept 2 bases outside the gene matches. The CDR3 consists of 15 residues. Germline assignment: CDR1 SNHLY and CDR2 FYNNEI. CDR3 DNA sequence: TGTGCCAGCAGCAGGGGGAACTCCTATAATTCACCCCTCCACTTT. It is translated as CASSRGNSYNSPLHF.

The chain joins TRBV19 to TRBJ2-2, with 11 bases aligning to TRBD1. V gave up 6 bases and J gave up 5 bases; unmatched junction bases: 8. The CDR3 contains 16 residues. The germline V gene has CDR1 LNHDA and CDR2 SQIVND (reference sequence). CDR3 sequence reads: CASRRTGTGGTGELFF. The CDR3 nucleotides are TGTGCCAGTAGGAGAACCGGGACAGGGGGAACCGGGGAGCTGTTTTTT. The full variable domain, its missing parts supplied by reference TRBV19 and TRBJ2-2, is DGGITQSPKYLFRKEGQNVTLSCEQNLNHDAMYWYRQDPGQGLRLIYYSQIVNDFQKGDIAEGYSVSREKKESFPLTVTSAQKNPTAFYLCASRRTGTGGTGELFFGEGSRLTVL.

V usage is TRBV5-1 and J usage is TRBJ2-5, with TRBD2 as a possible D gene (6 bases). Germline lookup yields CDR1 SGHRS and CDR2 YFSETQ. The V end was cut by 1 base, the J end by 5 bases, with 18 bases between. This CDR3 contains 16 residues. CDR3 residues: CASSLTSWKERETQYF. The CDR3 DNA sequence: TGCGCCAGCAGCTTGACTAGCTGGAAGGAGAGGGAGACCCAGTACTTC.

The rearrangement uses TRBV7-9 and TRBJ1-5, with D perhaps matching TRBD1 (6 bases). CDR1 and CDR2 (germline): SEHNR, FQNEAQ (reference sequence). Deletions cut 3 bases from V and 4 bases from J, with 7 bases between. The length of the CDR3 is 13 residues. The CDR3 DNA is TGTGCCAGCAGCTTTACAGGGAATCAGCCCCAGCATTTT. Its translation is CASSFTGNQPQHF.

In DNA, the CDR3 is TGTGCCAGCAGTGAATCAGGGATCTATGGCTACACCTTC. Translation: CASSESGIYGYTF. The rearrangement links TRBV6-1 to TRBJ1-2, with a tentative D call TRBD1 (5 bases). Germline CDR1 is MNHNS and CDR2 is SASEGT. Trimming shortened V by 2 bases and J by 4 bases, and 8 bases separated the two germline ends. The CDR3 covers 13 residues.

The chain combines TRBV5-6 with TRBJ1-2; D perhaps matches TRBD1 (6 bases). The germline V and J ends were trimmed by 4 bases and 4 bases, with 17 bases remaining between them. CDR1 is SGHDT, CDR2 YYEEEE, per germline. The length of the CDR3 is 15 residues. The CDR3 spells CASSPGGQFGYGYTF. The CDR3, as DNA: TGTGCCAGCAGCCCCGGGGGGCAGTTCGGCTATGGCTACACCTTC. The whole variable domain, remainder taken from reference TRBV5-6 and TRBJ1-2, is DAGVTQSPTHLIKTRGQQVTLRCSPKSGHDTVSWYQQALGQGPQFIFQYYEEEERQRGNFPDRFSGHQFPNYSSELNVNALLLGDSALYLCASSPGGQFGYGYTFGSGTRLTVV.

This clone was found once. The rearrangement links TRBV6-1 to TRBJ2-3; D call uncertain. Germline V gene sequence: CDR1 MNHNS, CDR2 SASEGT. This CDR3 spans 14 amino acids. The germline V and J ends were trimmed by 5 bases and 3 bases, with 12 bases remaining between them. The CDR3 DNA reads TGTGCCAGCAGTCTGAACTGGAGAACAGATACGCAGTATTTT. Its translation: CASSLNWRTDTQYF.

The chain joins TRBV27 to TRBJ1-4; 12 nucleotides line up with TRBD1. This CDR3 comprises 16 residues. V trimming: 3 bases; J trimming: 4 bases; junction bases outside the gene matches: 3. Germline lookup yields CDR1 MNHEY and CDR2 SMNVEV (reference sequence). The DNA for the CDR3 is TGTGCCAGCAGTTTCCGGGACAGGGGGCTTAATGAAAAACTGTTTTTT. This translates into CASSFRDRGLNEKLFF.

The J gene is TRBJ2-1, the V gene TRBV7-2; tentative D call: TRBD2 (6 bases). Germline V CDR1 and CDR2: SGHTA, FQGNSA. V was cut by 0 bases and J by 1 base, with 13 bases left in between. This CDR3 is 17 amino acids long. The CDR3 loop is CASSLAGLRESYNEQFF. In DNA, the CDR3 is TGTGCCAGCAGCTTAGCGGGACTGCGGGAATCCTACAATGAGCAGTTCTTC. The full variable domain, with the rest looked up from reference TRBV7-2 and TRBJ2-1, is GAGVSQSPSNKVTEKGKDVELRCDPISGHTALYWYRQSLGQGLEFLIYFQGNSAPDKSGLPSDRFSAERTGGSVSTLTIQRTQQEDSAVYLCASSLAGLRESYNEQFFGPGTRLTVL.

The chain carries TRBV15 and TRBJ2-1; TRBD2 matches at 7 bases. Losses at the gene ends were 0 bases for V and 8 bases for J; bases not matched to a gene: 22. The CDR3 has 20 residues. Germline assignment: CDR1 LNHNV and CDR2 YYDKDF (reference sequence). For the CDR3, the DNA is TGTGCCACCAGCAGAGATCTGTCTCCCTTGAAAGGGAGGGCCGCTTATGAGCAGTTCTTC. It translates to CATSRDLSPLKGRAAYEQFF.

This chain links TRBV5-1 with TRBJ2-3, with TRBD1 matching over 8 bases. Germline V gene data show CDR1 as SGHRS and CDR2 as YFSETQ. Trimming at V came to 4 bases and at J to 5 bases, leaving 6 bases not matched to a gene. The CDR3 runs to 14 residues. CDR3: CASSPGQGRDTQYF. The CDR3 DNA is TGCGCCAGCAGCCCTGGACAGGGCAGAGATACGCAGTATTTT. Complete variable domain (other parts from reference TRBV5-1 and TRBJ2-3): KAGVTQTPRYLIKTRGQQVTLSCSPISGHRSVSWYQQTPGQGLQFLFEYFSETQRNKGNFPGRFSGRQFSNSRSEMNVSTLELGDSALYLCASSPGQGRDTQYFGPGTRLTVL.

The chain links TRBV6-5 to TRBJ1-4, with 8 bases that match TRBD1. CDR1 is MNHEY, CDR2 SVGAGI, per germline. V was clipped by 2 bases and J by 8 bases; unmatched bases: 10. CDR3 length: 16 amino acids. The CDR3 loop is CASSYTAGQGREKLFF. The CDR3 nucleotides are TGTGCCAGCAGTTACACTGCCGGACAGGGTCGGGAAAAACTGTTTTTT.

Here the CDR3 reads CASSLVLAGEYEQYF. The CDR3 DNA is TGCGCCAGCAGCTTGGTTCTAGCGGGAGAGTACGAGCAGTACTTC. The chain has TRBV5-1 and TRBJ2-7, with 10 bases that match TRBD2. With V trimmed by 0 bases and J by 4 bases, 4 bases remained unmatched. The CDR3 sequence is 15 residues long. Germline V gene sequence: CDR1 SGHRS, CDR2 YFSETQ.